This T cell receptor beta chain was identified during a study of beta chain features in type 1 diabetes (dated by TCRdb to the late 2010s). Context from the whole study: Mean age, gender distribution, total cell number and subset yield were not different between patients and healthy donors. In the study, TCRB repertoires of sorted circulating CD4+ T cell subsets from recently diagnosed type 1 diabetes patients were compared with those of matched healthy donors. Whereas all 28 donors provided naive and central memory subsets, regulatory and stem cell-like memory subsets were isolated from just 8 patients and about 8 healthy donors. A total of 85 million to 140 million sorted cells were examined across all samples, and a strong correlation was observed between cell number per subset and RNA yield. Overall study outcomes, separate from this receptor: PCR may preferentially amplify shorter templates, but because patient and control samples were amplified and corrected together, any resulting skew would affect both groups equally. Because small numbers of individuals were included in the HLA sub-analyses, any influence of HLA type on TCRB rearrangement was left unresolved. Because cDNA was sequenced instead of genomic DNA, activated cells with high expression could be over-represented, although the groups did not differ in activation or CD3 levels. At VDJ recombination sites, type 1 diabetes patients had fewer insertions and more deleted nucleotides, which implies abnormalities in thymic rearrangement. Naive, central memory and regulatory TCRB repertoires appeared to be more similar among patients than among healthy donors. A moderate but significant shortening of TCRB CDR3 length was observed in type 1 diabetes patients in all four CD4+ subsets.

Remarks on this clone: It lacks a known antigen. Base qualities are missing; no much larger clone stands one base away.

Each donor gave one peripheral blood draw, averaging approximately 120 mL, which was collected into heparinised tubes. A BD FACSAria II and a panel including CD45RO, CCR7, CD25, CD127, CD95 and CD27 were used to sort naive, central memory, regulatory and stem cell-like memory CD4+ T cells. All sorted populations exceeded 95% purity. PBMCs were isolated immediately by Lymphoprep density gradient centrifugation and stained directly without culture. To minimize batch effects, samples were stained and sorted in pairs, one healthy donor with one patient per experiment. The CDR3 contains 17 residues, cysteine and phenylalanine counted. Only the CDR3 part of the read is kept: 51 bases, read in frame from the first base. V was cut back by 7 bases and J by 5 bases, leaving a gap of 24 bases between them. The germline V gene encodes CDR1 LNHDA and CDR2 SQIVND (reference sequence). All of the isolated RNA was reverse transcribed with the High Capacity cDNA Reverse Transcription Kit, so expressed TCRB transcripts were sequenced. Deep immunoSEQ sequencing was applied to naive, central memory and regulatory T cell samples, giving an average of roughly 3.5 million total reads per sample. Sorted cells were lysed in RLT buffer and RNA was extracted with DNase-treated RNeasy Micro or Mini kits, depending on cell number. Each cell subset was processed separately to prevent cross-contamination, with patient and healthy donor samples processed together. Using the immunoSEQ multiplex PCR, TCRB sequences were amplified from cDNA into 87-bp fragments spanning the CDR3 region. Sequencing of the amplicons was done on the Illumina HiSeq platform. The paper's data handling went like this. PCR bias was computationally corrected using synthetic template baselines, reads within Hamming distance 2 were collapsed, and singletons that could not be merged were discarded. Reads were aligned to IMGT to assign V, D and J genes, CDR3 length, and insertions or deletions at six rearrangement sites. Within each subset, clonotype counts were normalized to the number of sorted cells before true diversity and Gini coefficients were calculated with the tcR R package. The overlap coefficient, calculated on TCRB nucleotide sequences, was used to quantify repertoire sharing. In TCRdb, the immuneACCESS table is reduced to in-frame sequences with V and J assigned. These tables do not hold every clone; where another copy was compared, an unresolved V gene accounts for under half, and the others remain unexplained. V, J and clone size were drawn from that table, and D and trimming were deduced from the DNA. Within this sample are approximately 150,000 clones, with less than 10% of them counted one time only. The ten biggest clones cover less than 0.85% of the sample.

What was sequenced was central memory CD4+ T cells from blood. Recombination linked TRBV19 to TRBJ1-5; TRBD1 is a possible D gene, resting on 5 matching bases. This receptor was obtained from a woman aged 40 to 50 in good health. CDR3 reads: CASISVQGRGKDQPQHF. The nucleotide sequence is given as TGTGCCAGTATATCGGTCCAAGGGCGGGGGAAAGATCAGCCCCAGCATTTT.